This T cell receptor (beta chain) is drawn from a study of T cell responses to AZD1222 COVID-19 vaccine. Study-wide context: Analysis merged second doses at about 4 or about 12 weeks.

A remark on this clone: The target antigen is unknown.

Whole-study findings and limits: Donors were chiefly white British, with a greater number of females, and clonal diversity was perhaps underestimated. Among vaccine-associated CD4 TCRs, coverage spanned spike, with dominance at 160-218 and 743-854. With two AZD1222 doses given, Spike-specific TCR breadth and depth both rose.

Profiled with immunoSEQ multiplex PCR; TCRdb holds only in-frame clones, not every one. The sample lists more than 90,000 clones; more than 65% were seen once. Germline V gives CDR1 SQVTM, CDR2 ANQGSEA. The CDR3 covers 12 residues. V shed 3 bases and J shed 5 bases, with 10 bases lying between them. The sample was peripheral blood, taken on day 0 of AZD1222 vaccination. The V call is TRBV29-1, the J call TRBJ2-5; perhaps TRBD1 as D (5 bases). This TCR derives from an adult in good health. Here the CDR3 reads CSVESGSETQYF. In DNA form, the CDR3 reads TGCAGCGTTGAGTCAGGGTCCGAGACCCAGTACTTC.